This T cell receptor beta chain derives from a study of control samples from healthy donors and cancer patients. From germline, CDR1 is SGHRS and CDR2 YFSETQ. V lost 3 bases to trimming and J lost 5 bases; unmatched junction nucleotides: 10. CDR3 length equals 15 residues. Measured with immunoSEQ multiplex PCR; TCRdb has only the in-frame clones, and not every one. The sample holds 95,000 to 150,000 clones, approximately 90% seen once. The sequence was collected from a woman younger than 35 in good health. Sequenced input: blood. This chain connects TRBV5-1 to TRBJ2-7; TRBD2 agrees at 8 bases. The CDR3 region has the DNA TGCGCCAGCAGCTCCATGAGCGGGAGTCTACACGAGCAGTACTTC. It encodes CASSSMSGSLHEQYF. The full variable domain, in which reference TRBV5-1 and TRBJ2-7 provide the parts outside the CDR3, is KAGVTQTPRYLIKTRGQQVTLSCSPISGHRSVSWYQQTPGQGLQFLFEYFSETQRNKGNFPGRFSGRQFSNSRSEMNVSTLELGDSALYLCASSSMSGSLHEQYFGPGTRLTVT.